This paragraph covers one T cell receptor beta chain sequence. Its antigen remains unidentified. The sample comes from a study of shared clonotypes between healthy human individuals. The V end lost 4 bases, the J end lost 4 bases, and 14 bases lay between the germline ends. This CDR3 contains 14 residues. The V gene's germline CDR1 is SGHRS and CDR2 YFSETQ. Study-wide findings and caveats: Investigators collected only blood, and repertoires in tissues likely differ.

Naive CD8 cells comprised CD45RO-negative, CCR7-positively selected cells, excluding terminally differentiated effector memory CD45RA+ cells. The repertoire was sequenced with immunoSEQ multiplex PCR; TCRdb's copy has only in-frame clones and lacks some. The sample has roughly 770,000 clones, about 96% seen once. This sequence joins TRBV5-1 and TRBJ1-1, with no clear D. The receptor comes from a man aged 25-45 years in good health. Sequencing was performed on naive CD8+ T cells sorted from blood. The CDR3 DNA reads TGCGCCAGCAGCCCCGGGTTCGCTATCACTGAAGCTTTCTTT. As protein: CASSPGFAITEAFF.